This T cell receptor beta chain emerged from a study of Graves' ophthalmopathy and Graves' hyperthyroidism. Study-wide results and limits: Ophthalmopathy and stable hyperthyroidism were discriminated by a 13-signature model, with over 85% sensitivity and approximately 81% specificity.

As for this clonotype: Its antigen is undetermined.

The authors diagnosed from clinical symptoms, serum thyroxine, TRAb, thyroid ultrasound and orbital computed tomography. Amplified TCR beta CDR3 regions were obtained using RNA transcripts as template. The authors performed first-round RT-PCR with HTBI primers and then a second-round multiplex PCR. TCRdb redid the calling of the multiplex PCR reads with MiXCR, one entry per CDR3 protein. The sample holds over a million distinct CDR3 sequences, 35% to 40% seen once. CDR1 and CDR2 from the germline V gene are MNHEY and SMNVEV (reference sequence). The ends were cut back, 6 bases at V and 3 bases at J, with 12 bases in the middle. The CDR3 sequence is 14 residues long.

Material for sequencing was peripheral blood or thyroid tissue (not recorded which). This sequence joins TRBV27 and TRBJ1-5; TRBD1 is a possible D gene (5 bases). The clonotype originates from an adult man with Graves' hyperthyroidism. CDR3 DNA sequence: TGTGCCAGCAGGCCCGGGACTTTCAATCAGCCCCAGCATTTT. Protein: CASRPGTFNQPQHF.